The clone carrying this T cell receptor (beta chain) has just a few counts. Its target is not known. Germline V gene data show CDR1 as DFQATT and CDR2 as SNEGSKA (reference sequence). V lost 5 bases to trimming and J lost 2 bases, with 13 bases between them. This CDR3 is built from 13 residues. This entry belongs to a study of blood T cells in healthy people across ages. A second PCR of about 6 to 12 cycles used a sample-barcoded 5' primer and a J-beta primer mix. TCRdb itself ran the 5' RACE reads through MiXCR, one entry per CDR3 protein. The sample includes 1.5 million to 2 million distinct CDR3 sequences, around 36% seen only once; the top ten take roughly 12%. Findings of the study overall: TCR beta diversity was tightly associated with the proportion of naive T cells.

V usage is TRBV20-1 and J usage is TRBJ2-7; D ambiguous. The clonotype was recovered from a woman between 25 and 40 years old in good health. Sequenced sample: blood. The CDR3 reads CSAQIPLTYEQYF. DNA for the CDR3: TGCAGTGCTCAAATACCCCTTACCTACGAGCAGTACTTC.